The next 2 T cell receptor beta chains were all read from a single sample in a study of cytomegalovirus exposure and HLA in healthy donors. 60 Vbeta and 13 Jbeta primers were used in PCR. TCRdb's copy holds only in-frame clones and misses some; the assay was immunoSEQ multiplex PCR. Of over 100,000 clones in the sample, just under 75% were seen once. Sequenced: PBMCs. The origin of the receptors is a man in his forties or fifties in good health and CMV-seropositive.

The CDR3 is CASSLRGYEQFF. The CDR3 DNA follows: TGTGCCAGCAGCTTGCGAGGGTATGAGCAGTTCTTC. This rearrangement joins TRBV5-6 to TRBJ2-1, with D possibly TRBD2 on 5 matching bases. V was cut by 1 base and J by 8 bases, with 7 bases left in between. The germline V gene has CDR1 SGHDT and CDR2 YYEEEE. The CDR3 has 12 residues.

The chain employs TRBV10-3 and TRBJ1-1, with 9 bases matching TRBD1. The CDR3 sequence is 16 residues long. CDR1 is ENHRY, CDR2 SYGVKD, per germline. V lost 0 bases to trimming and J lost 3 bases; unmatched junction nucleotides: 5. CDR3 nucleotides: TGTGCCATCAGTGAGTCCCCGGGACAGGGACACACTGAAGCTTTCTTT. Protein sequence: CAISESPGQGHTEAFF.